This T cell receptor (beta chain) was captured by sequencing in a study of PD-1 blockade in classical Hodgkin lymphoma. Study observations and caveats: Complete responders possessed baseline diversity comparable to newly diagnosed patients. It was CD4+ TCR diversity, not CD8+, that rose significantly by C4D1. What caused the repertoire differences, perhaps disease activity or prior therapy, remains undefined. Reports indicated that newly diagnosed patients had lower baseline TCR diversity than healthy donors did.

Time point of the sample: cycle 4 day 1 (C4D1), after more than five weeks of nivolumab. There was relapse after autologous stem cell transplantation in every patient, and there was variation in brentuximab vedotin exposure. Clones were sequenced by immunoSEQ multiplex PCR, and TCRdb holds only the in-frame ones, with some missing. The table lists about 24,000 clones, roughly four fifths of them singletons, with 20% to 25% in the top ten. A note on this clone: Its specificity is not known.

This CDR3 contains 15 residues. Germline loops: CDR1 LNHDA, CDR2 SQIVND (reference sequence). The V end was cut by 7 bases, the J end by 3 bases, with 16 bases between. This TCR came from a human donor with classical Hodgkin lymphoma. The material sequenced was peripheral blood mononuclear cells (PBMCs), taken before the fourth cycle of nivolumab. The J gene is TRBJ2-1, the V gene TRBV19; TRBD2 is a possible D gene (6 bases). CDR3 region: CASTARVGGYNEQFF. The CDR3 DNA sequence: TGTGCCAGTACGGCACGGGTGGGGGGCTACAATGAGCAGTTCTTC.